The 31 T cell receptor beta chains listed next were all sequenced from one sample in a study of monozygotic twins with inflammatory bowel disease. TCRdb reprocessed the 5' RACE reads and stores each CDR3 protein as one record, lacking DNA. Listed are more than 300,000 distinct CDR3 sequences; 2.5% to 3% falls within the top ten. Input material: blood. These receptors were obtained from a human donor with ulcerative colitis or Crohn's disease, or a healthy co-twin of an affected twin (not recorded which).

This rearrangement joins TRBV5-4 to TRBJ2-5; TCRdb calls TRBD2, which cannot be checked without DNA. This CDR3 region has 15 residues. Per the germline V gene, CDR1 is SGHNT and CDR2 is YYREEE (reference sequence). The CDR3 sequence is CASSFRARDQETQYF.

The chain links TRBV7-2 to TRBJ2-7; TCRdb names TRBD1, which stays unverified in the absence of DNA. CDR3 length: 15 residues. Per the germline V gene, CDR1 is SGHTA and CDR2 is FQGNSA. The CDR3 sequence is CASGERTGSSYEQYF.

CDR3 protein: CSANPRVAGGYEQYF. The chain employs TRBV20-1 and TRBJ2-7; TCRdb calls TRBD2, which cannot be checked without DNA. CDR3 length: 15 amino acids. The germline gives CDR1 DFQATT, CDR2 SNEGSKA (reference sequence).

The chain recombines TRBV25-1 with TRBJ1-1. Germline CDR1 reads MGHDK; CDR2 reads SYGVNS. The CDR3 contains 12 residues. CDR3 protein: CASSEMYNEAFF.

V is TRBV4-2 and J is TRBJ2-7; the D call of TRBD1 rests on TCRdb alone, since no DNA is present to check it. The CDR3 covers 16 residues. CDR1 is LGHNA, CDR2 YNFKEQ, per germline. The CDR3 reads CASSQNTRGRLIEQYF.

The genes are TRBV4-3 and TRBJ1-2; the D call of TRBD1 rests on TCRdb alone, since no DNA is present to check it. This CDR3 spans 14 amino acids. Germline values: CDR1 LGHNA, CDR2 YSLEER. The chain's CDR3 is CASSQDPTAYGYTF.

This chain connects TRBV6-5 to TRBJ2-1. Germline-derived CDR1 and CDR2 are MNHEY and SVGAGI. This CDR3 spans 14 amino acids. The CDR3 region is CASSSLDSYNEQFF.

V usage is TRBV5-1 and J usage is TRBJ2-4; TCRdb outputs TRBD2, but without DNA this stays unchecked. Germline-derived CDR1 and CDR2 are SGHRS and YFSETQ. CDR3 length: 14 amino acids. The CDR3 spells CASSTGRGWNIQYF.

The rearrangement joins TRBV20-1 to TRBJ1-2; TCRdb calls TRBD1, which cannot be checked without DNA. This CDR3 is 15 amino acids long. Germline CDR1 DFQATT, CDR2 SNEGSKA (reference sequence). This CDR3 is CSARDGTGRNYGYTF.

J is TRBJ2-1 and V is TRBV27. This CDR3 comprises 13 residues. Germline CDR1 is MNHEY and CDR2 is SMNVEV (reference sequence). The CDR3 sequence is CASSLSDYNEQFF.

V usage is TRBV5-1 and J usage is TRBJ1-5. Germline V gives CDR1 SGHRS, CDR2 YFSETQ. There are 14 residues in the CDR3. This CDR3 is CASSRESGNQPQHF.

The rearrangement joins TRBV4-2 to TRBJ1-1. Germline CDR1 and CDR2: LGHNA and YNFKEQ. The CDR3 runs 15 residues. The CDR3 spells CASSQARAVGTEAFF.

The chain links TRBV20-1 to TRBJ2-7. Germline loops: CDR1 DFQATT, CDR2 SNEGSKA (reference sequence). The CDR3 consists of 13 residues. The CDR3 reads CSASDRGLYEQYF.

The chain joins TRBV9 to TRBJ2-2; there is no DNA to check the TCRdb D call of TRBD1. Per germline, CDR1 SGDLS and CDR2 YYNGEE. CDR3 length equals 16 residues. The CDR3 spells CASSVDPRARTGELFF.

V gene TRBV18 combines with J gene TRBJ2-1; the D call from TCRdb, TRBD1, cannot be confirmed without DNA. Germline loops: CDR1 KGHSH, CDR2 LQKENI. There are 16 residues in the CDR3. CDR3: CASSPPSTGSYNEQFF.

The V gene is TRBV7-6, the J gene TRBJ2-1; lacking DNA, the TRBD2 call made by TCRdb goes unchecked. Germline CDR1 is SGHVS and CDR2 is FNYEAQ. The CDR3 length is 21 residues. The CDR3 protein is CASSSGLAGGYSEGSYNEQFF. Full variable domain (outside the CDR3, taken from reference TRBV7-6 and TRBJ2-1): GAGVSQSPRYKVTKRGQDVALRCDPISGHVSLYWYRQALGQGPEFLTYFNYEAQQDKSGLPNDRFSAERPEGSISTLTIQRTEQRDSAMYRCASSSGLAGGYSEGSYNEQFFGPGTRLTVL.

The J gene is TRBJ2-7, the V gene TRBV7-2; TCRdb proposes TRBD2, but this gene call is untestable without DNA. Per germline, CDR1 SGHTA and CDR2 FQGNSA. The CDR3 runs 15 residues. The CDR3 protein is CASSLKGTASYEQYF.

The rearrangement joins TRBV5-4 to TRBJ2-5. Germline assignment: CDR1 SGHNT and CDR2 YYREEE (reference sequence). The CDR3 runs to 13 residues. CDR3 sequence reads: CASSNSGKETQYF.

V gene TRBV7-8 combines with J gene TRBJ1-5; the TRBD1 assignment by TCRdb is unverifiable without DNA. CDR1 is SGHVS, CDR2 FQNEAQ, per germline. The CDR3 consists of 16 residues. This CDR3 is CASSLRQGRSNQPQHF.

V is TRBV6-2 or TRBV6-3 and J is TRBJ2-7; TCRdb designates TRBD1, a call that cannot be tested without DNA. CDR3 length: 13 residues. CDR1 MNHEY and CDR2 SVGEGT come from the germline V gene. CDR3 protein: CASSYWGSYEQYF.

The rearrangement uses TRBV7-2 and TRBJ2-5; TCRdb's D call of TRBD1 is untestable without DNA. The CDR3 runs 13 residues. Looked up from germline, CDR1 is SGHTA and CDR2 is FQGNSA. CDR3 sequence: CASSRDIQETQYF.

The gene calls are TRBV4-3 and TRBJ1-1; no DNA is available, so the TRBD1 call from TCRdb remains unchecked. CDR3 length equals 15 residues. Germline CDR1 LGHNA, CDR2 YSLEER. CDR3 protein: CASSQGTGWNTEAFF.

This CDR3 reads CATQGIYSNQPQHF. The rearrangement uses TRBV24-1 and TRBJ1-5. The CDR3 contains 14 residues. Germline loops: CDR1 KGHDR, CDR2 SFDVKD.

This chain joins TRBV9 and TRBJ2-1; the D call from TCRdb, TRBD1, cannot be confirmed without DNA. From germline, CDR1 is SGDLS and CDR2 YYNGEE. The CDR3 totals 15 residues. The CDR3 is CASSVDGGATNEQFF.

The chain joins TRBV4-1 to TRBJ2-1; TCRdb calls TRBD2, which cannot be checked without DNA. Germline V lookup: CDR1 MGHRA, CDR2 YSYEKL. This CDR3 is 16 amino acids long. This chain's CDR3 is CASSQAESSDYNEQFF.

The CDR3 spells CASSAGKNADTQYF. The rearrangement links TRBV9 to TRBJ2-3. In germline, CDR1 is SGDLS, CDR2 YYNGEE. The CDR3 runs 14 residues.

The chain has TRBV7-2 and TRBJ2-1; TCRdb outputs TRBD1, but without DNA this stays unchecked. Germline CDR1 and CDR2: SGHTA and FQGNSA. The CDR3 extends over 14 amino acids. CDR3 loop: CASSLVLTGNEQFF.

The chain couples TRBV30 to TRBJ2-7; TCRdb proposes TRBD1, but this gene call is untestable without DNA. CDR1 and CDR2 (germline): GTSNPN, SVGIG (reference sequence). The CDR3 is 15 amino acids. The CDR3 sequence is CAWSVTGTGAYEQYF.

This sequence joins TRBV20-1 and TRBJ2-2; no DNA is available, so the TRBD2 call from TCRdb remains unchecked. Per the germline V gene, CDR1 is DFQATT and CDR2 is SNEGSKA (reference sequence). CDR3 length: 16 residues. The CDR3 region is CSARPPGLAYTGELFF.

This chain joins TRBV7-2 and TRBJ1-2. Germline V gene sequence: CDR1 SGHTA, CDR2 FQGNSA. The CDR3 has 14 residues. The CDR3: CASSLMFVSYGYTF.

The chain combines TRBV7-3 with TRBJ2-2; the D gene TCRdb calls, TRBD2, cannot be checked with no DNA. The CDR3 covers 16 residues. The V gene's germline CDR1 is SGHTA and CDR2 FQGTGA. This CDR3 reads CASSPRREQNTGELFF.